These 28 T cell receptor beta chains were all obtained from the same sample, sequenced in a study of blood T cell repertoires in COVID-19. Clones were read by immunoSEQ multiplex PCR, and TCRdb kept only the in-frame ones, dropping some. The profile covers 250,000 to 300,000 clones, with about 88% appearing a single time and about 3.6% taken by the ten largest. Input material: peripheral blood. These receptors came from a man between 18 and 29 years old with active or convalescent COVID-19.

This clone was recorded only once. This chain joins TRBV27 and TRBJ1-4; 8 bases are a match to TRBD1. V lost 4 bases to trimming and J lost 6 bases; unmatched junction nucleotides: 4. CDR1 is MNHEY, CDR2 SMNVEV, per germline (reference sequence). The CDR3 spans 14 residues. CDR3 bases: TGTGCCAGCAGTTCGGCCAGGGGGCATGAAAAACTGTTTTTT. This gives the protein CASSSARGHEKLFF.

The chain joins TRBV5-6 to TRBJ1-5, with a weak D call TRBD1 (5 bases). The CDR3 has 13 amino acids. Trimming shortened V by 4 bases and J by 6 bases, and 11 bases separated the two germline ends. Per germline, CDR1 SGHDT and CDR2 YYEEEE. The CDR3 nucleotides are TGTGCCAGCAGCGTCACGGGGGGTCAGCCCCAGCATTTT. Translation gives CASSVTGGQPQHF.

The gene calls are TRBV28 and TRBJ1-2, with 12 positions matching TRBD1. Germline V gene data show CDR1 as MDHEN and CDR2 as SYDVKM. CDR3 size: 15 residues. V was clipped by 3 bases and J by 8 bases; unmatched bases: 7. CDR3 sequence: CASSLAGQGARGYTF. The DNA of the CDR3 is TGTGCCAGCAGTTTGGCGGGACAGGGGGCAAGGGGCTACACCTTC.

The chain uses TRBV28 and TRBJ2-4; unclear D gene. This CDR3 contains 21 residues. Trimming removed 8 bases at V and 0 bases at J, with 32 bases between. The germline CDR1 and CDR2 sequences are MDHEN and SYDVKM. The CDR3 DNA reads as TGTGCCAGCTCAACGCTGACTGATCTACGCCGCCAGCATCTAGCCAAAAACATTCAGTACTTC. Protein product: CASSTLTDLRRQHLAKNIQYF.

The chain employs TRBV9 and TRBJ2-1, with 8 bases aligning to TRBD2. V shed 6 bases, J shed 4 bases, and the junction held 12 bases outside the gene matches. Germline V CDR1 and CDR2: SGDLS, YYNGEE. This CDR3 spans 16 amino acids. This CDR3 reads CASTIDLAGGYNEQFF. Written as DNA, the CDR3 is TGTGCCAGCACCATAGACCTAGCGGGTGGGTACAATGAGCAGTTCTTC.

J is TRBJ2-1 and V is TRBV5-4; TRBD1 might be the D (5 bases). The CDR3 length is 13 residues. Germline V gene sequence: CDR1 SGHNT, CDR2 YYREEE (reference sequence). Trimming left V 0 bases short and J 8 bases short, with 9 bases between. The CDR3 sequence: CASSLGRADEQFF. In nucleotides, the CDR3 is TGTGCCAGCAGCTTGGGCAGGGCGGATGAGCAGTTCTTC.

This sequence joins TRBV11-2 and TRBJ2-3; 12 bases are shared with TRBD2. Trimming at V came to 5 bases and at J to 5 bases, leaving 8 bases not matched to a gene. Germline assignment: CDR1 SGHAT and CDR2 FQNNGV. The CDR3 runs to 16 residues. DNA of the CDR3: TGTGCCAGCAGCCCCCGACTAGCGGGAGAGGTAGATACGCAGTATTTT. Translating gives CASSPRLAGEVDTQYF.

This rearrangement joins TRBV6-6 to TRBJ2-7, with D uncertain. This CDR3 has 13 amino acids. Germline V gives CDR1 MNHNY, CDR2 SVGAGI (reference sequence). V was cut by 2 bases and J by 4 bases, with 9 bases left in between. The CDR3 sequence: CASSYGSTYEQYF. Written as DNA, the CDR3 is TGTGCCAGCAGTTACGGGTCGACATACGAGCAGTACTTC.

This clone was observed a single time. The chain links TRBV10-3 to TRBJ1-3; no definite D call. This CDR3 contains 14 residues. In germline, CDR1 is ENHRY, CDR2 SYGVKD. The V end was cut by 2 bases, the J end by 0 bases, with 5 bases between. For the CDR3, the DNA is TGTGCCATCAGTGAGCACAGCTCTGGAAACACCATATATTTT. The encoded protein is CAISEHSSGNTIYF.

This sequence joins TRBV7-7 and TRBJ1-6; D ambiguous. With 5 bases removed from V and 12 bases from J, the gap between germline ends came to 14 bases. This CDR3 is built from 13 residues. Germline CDR1 is SSHAT and CDR2 is FNYEAQ (reference sequence). The CDR3: CASSPGRQEPLHF. Here the CDR3 DNA reads TGTGCCAGCAGCCCCGGCCGCCAGGAACCCCTCCACTTT.

This clone was seen a handful of times. The CDR3 DNA sequence: TGCAGCGCCAGAGGGAACACTGAAGCTTTCTTT. This gives the protein CSARGNTEAFF. The chain links TRBV29-1 to TRBJ1-1; no reliable D call. Trimming removed 7 bases at V and 1 base at J, with 7 bases between. The CDR3 is 11 residues long. The germline V gene has CDR1 SQVTM and CDR2 ANQGSEA.

A single count supports this clone. The rearrangement links TRBV28 to TRBJ2-3; possible D gene TRBD2, 7 bases. Germline V gene lookup returns CDR1 MDHEN and CDR2 SYDVKM. This CDR3 has 15 residues. Trimming took off 7 bases at V and 2 bases at J, with 16 bases between the two ends. CDR3 coding DNA: TGTGCCAGCACCCCGGGGGGCCCTTACACAGATACGCAGTATTTT. Translated, it gives CASTPGGPYTDTQYF.

The chain uses TRBV11-3 and TRBJ2-1; a possible D gene is TRBD2 (6 bases). The germline V gene encodes CDR1 SGHNT and CDR2 YENEEA. CDR3 length: 16 residues. With 5 bases removed from V and 6 bases from J, the gap between germline ends came to 20 bases. CDR3 amino acids: CASSPPWASVSNEQFF. The CDR3, as DNA: TGTGCCAGCAGCCCGCCATGGGCTAGCGTTTCCAATGAGCAGTTCTTC.

In its sample, this clone was seen once. The rearrangement uses TRBV27 and TRBJ2-5, with TRBD2 identical over 8 bases. Germline lookup yields CDR1 MNHEY and CDR2 SMNVEV (reference sequence). The CDR3 has 15 amino acids. The V gene end was trimmed by 4 bases and the J gene end by 1 base; junction bases not matched to a gene: 5. CDR3 sequence reads: CASSYGGGTQETQYF. For the CDR3, the DNA is TGTGCCAGCAGTTACGGCGGGGGGACCCAAGAGACCCAGTACTTC.

V gene TRBV5-1 combines with J gene TRBJ2-3, with D hard to call. Trimming removed 0 bases from V and 4 bases from J, with 12 bases in between. The CDR3 runs to 15 residues. The germline V gene has CDR1 SGHRS and CDR2 YFSETQ. In nucleotides, the CDR3 is TGCGCCAGCAGCTTGGCCTCTCTGAGCCCAGATACGCAGTATTTT. As protein: CASSLASLSPDTQYF.

The chain couples TRBV15 to TRBJ2-7; TRBD2 is a possible D gene (6 bases). V was pared by 4 bases and J by 0 bases, with 7 bases between. Germline V gene sequence: CDR1 LNHNV, CDR2 YYDKDF (reference sequence). The CDR3 is 13 residues long. The CDR3 sequence: CATSTGSSYEQYF. In DNA, the CDR3 is TGTGCCACCAGCACCGGGAGCTCCTACGAGCAGTACTTC.

The rearrangement links TRBV5-6 to TRBJ1-2; weak D call: TRBD1 (5 bases). V was trimmed by 10 bases and J by 8 bases, leaving 21 bases between them. Per germline, CDR1 SGHDT and CDR2 YYEEEE. The CDR3 has 13 residues. CDR3 nucleotides: TGTGCCGCGGGGCGACAGTTCGGAGCCGGCTACACCTTC. It translates to CAAGRQFGAGYTF.

This rearrangement joins TRBV5-1 to TRBJ2-7; 8 nucleotides line up with TRBD2. There are 15 residues in the CDR3. After removal of 7 bases from V and 3 bases from J, the junction contained 12 bases not matched to a gene. Looked up from germline, CDR1 is SGHRS and CDR2 is YFSETQ. Written as DNA, the CDR3 is TGCGCCAGCCGTAGCGGGAACCTTGTCTTCTACGAGCAGTACTTC. Protein sequence: CASRSGNLVFYEQYF.

The J gene is TRBJ1-6, the V gene TRBV11-3; D call uncertain. Trimming shortened V by 3 bases and J by 0 bases, and 9 bases separated the two germline ends. This CDR3 is 16 amino acids long. Germline V gene lookup returns CDR1 SGHNT and CDR2 YENEEA. The CDR3 sequence: CASSLSVSSYNSPLHF. The CDR3 region has the DNA TGTGCCAGCAGCTTGAGTGTGAGCTCCTATAATTCACCCCTCCACTTT.

The chain has TRBV6-5 and TRBJ1-2; 9 bases match TRBD1. This CDR3 comprises 15 residues. Germline loops: CDR1 MNHEY, CDR2 SVGAGI. With V trimmed by 5 bases and J by 3 bases, 7 bases remained unmatched. The CDR3 sequence: CASSRDRDPHYGYTF. DNA of the CDR3: TGTGCCAGCAGTCGGGACAGGGATCCCCACTATGGCTACACCTTC.

The chain joins TRBV30 to TRBJ1-5; possible D gene TRBD1, 6 bases. This CDR3 has 15 amino acids. Germline loops: CDR1 GTSNPN, CDR2 SVGIG (reference sequence). V was cut by 0 bases and J by 1 base, with 10 bases left in between. The CDR3 protein is CAWSVTRGSNQPQHF. The CDR3 nucleotides read TGTGCCTGGAGTGTAACCAGGGGAAGCAATCAGCCCCAGCATTTT.

The CDR3 reads CASSIELSTGAFF. The CDR3 DNA is TGTGCCAGCAGCATTGAGCTTTCCACCGGGGCTTTCTTT. This sequence joins TRBV13 and TRBJ1-1, with no clear D. The V end lost 5 bases, the J end lost 11 bases, and 18 bases lay between the germline ends. Germline loops: CDR1 PRHDT, CDR2 FYEKMQ (reference sequence). The CDR3 runs 13 residues.

This clone appeared once. This chain uses TRBV24-1 with TRBJ1-5; D remains unclear. The CDR3 is 14 residues long. With 3 bases removed from V and 2 bases from J, the gap between germline ends came to 7 bases. Germline V gene data show CDR1 as KGHDR and CDR2 as SFDVKD. CDR3 in amino acids: CATSDGAGNQPQHF. The CDR3 DNA reads TGTGCCACCAGTGATGGAGCCGGCAATCAGCCCCAGCATTTT.

The chain is built from TRBV24-1 and TRBJ2-2; TRBD1 matches at 7 bases. The ends lost 4 bases at V and 1 base at J; junction bases unmatched: 8. Germline V gene lookup returns CDR1 KGHDR and CDR2 SFDVKD. This CDR3 is 17 amino acids long. The CDR3, as DNA: TGTGCCACCAGTGACCGGACAGGACTTCGGAACACCGGGGAGCTGTTTTTT. Its translation: CATSDRTGLRNTGELFF.

The chain is built from TRBV4-3 and TRBJ2-3; 9 nucleotides align to TRBD2. Germline V gene data show CDR1 as LGHNA and CDR2 as YSLEER. The junction had 9 bases not matched to a gene; V was cut back by 2 bases and J by 0 bases. This CDR3 spans 18 amino acids. CDR3 sequence reads: CASSQLSASGTSTDTQYF. Written as DNA, the CDR3 is TGCGCCAGCAGCCAACTGAGCGCTAGCGGGACTAGCACAGATACGCAGTATTTT.

The chain is built from TRBV5-6 and TRBJ2-7; D perhaps matches TRBD2 (6 bases). The CDR3 extends over 15 amino acids. Germline CDR1 is SGHDT and CDR2 is YYEEEE. Trimming pared 2 bases from V and 3 bases from J, leaving 15 bases between. The CDR3 DNA reads as TGTGCCAGCAGCTTAGGAGGGTCTACGTACTACGAGCAGTACTTC. It codes for CASSLGGSTYYEQYF.

The gene calls are TRBV18 and TRBJ1-4; D not certain. The CDR3 runs 15 residues. Germline V gene lookup returns CDR1 KGHSH and CDR2 LQKENI. Trimming pared 8 bases from V and 4 bases from J, leaving 17 bases between. The CDR3 nucleotides are TGTGCCAGCCTTCGAACCGAGGGTAGTAATGAAAAACTGTTTTTT. This sequence encodes CASLRTEGSNEKLFF.

This clone was detected only a few times. This rearrangement joins TRBV10-3 to TRBJ2-5; no reliable D call. V was clipped by 8 bases and J by 1 base, with 20 bases between them. From germline, CDR1 is ENHRY and CDR2 SYGVKD. CDR3 length equals 16 residues. CDR3 in amino acids: CAIRPEMAASQETQYF. The CDR3 DNA reads as TGTGCCATCCGCCCGGAGATGGCGGCATCCCAAGAGACCCAGTACTTC.